A single sample gave rise to the 9 T cell receptor beta chains below, sequenced in a study of cytomegalovirus exposure and HLA in healthy donors. Amplification used 60 Vbeta primers and 13 Jbeta primers. The table came from immunoSEQ multiplex PCR; TCRdb's copy has only in-frame clones and leaves some out. The repertoire holds 200,000 to 300,000 clones, 82% seen once, with 5% to 6.5% in the top ten. Sequenced: PBMCs. All receptors come from a woman in her thirties or forties in good health and CMV-seropositive.

CDR3 sequence reads: CASSLQGALGYTF. Written as DNA, the CDR3 is TGCGCCAGCAGTCTACAGGGGGCGTTAGGCTACACCTTC. The rearrangement uses TRBV10-2 and TRBJ1-2; 9 bases match TRBD1. This CDR3 has 13 residues. Unmatched junction bases numbered 6, after V lost 5 bases and J lost 8 bases. Germline V gives CDR1 WSHSY, CDR2 SAAADI.

This chain connects TRBV7-2 to TRBJ1-1; maybe TRBD1 (6 bases). Germline lookup yields CDR1 SGHTA and CDR2 FQGNSA. Trimming took off 5 bases at V and 4 bases at J, with 11 bases between the two ends. CDR3 length: 13 residues. The CDR3 protein is CASSVTGSTEAFF. DNA of the CDR3: TGTGCCAGCAGCGTTACAGGGTCCACTGAAGCTTTCTTT.

The J gene is TRBJ2-3, the V gene TRBV5-6, with TRBD2 matching 8 bases. Per the germline V gene, CDR1 is SGHDT and CDR2 is YYEEEE. V trimming: 6 bases; J trimming: 2 bases; junction bases outside the gene matches: 5. This CDR3 spans 14 amino acids. CDR3 loop: CASIPAGDTDTQYF. In DNA, the CDR3 is TGTGCCAGCATCCCAGCGGGAGACACAGATACGCAGTATTTT.

The rearrangement joins TRBV9 to TRBJ1-2; 10 positions agree with TRBD1. This CDR3 has 13 amino acids. Losses at the gene ends were 8 bases for V and 8 bases for J; bases not matched to a gene: 9. From germline, CDR1 is SGDLS and CDR2 YYNGEE. The CDR3 sequence is CASQAGTGEGYTF. In DNA form, the CDR3 reads TGTGCCAGTCAAGCCGGGACAGGGGAAGGCTACACCTTC.

The V call is TRBV5-1, the J call TRBJ2-1; 13 positions match TRBD2. The CDR3 covers 15 residues. V lost 3 bases to trimming and J lost 9 bases; unmatched junction nucleotides: 6. Germline V CDR1 and CDR2: SGHRS, YFSETQ. CDR3 loop: CASSWGLAGSGEQFF. Here the CDR3 DNA reads TGCGCCAGCAGCTGGGGACTAGCGGGGTCGGGTGAGCAGTTCTTC. The full variable domain, completed using reference TRBV5-1 and TRBJ2-1, is KAGVTQTPRYLIKTRGQQVTLSCSPISGHRSVSWYQQTPGQGLQFLFEYFSETQRNKGNFPGRFSGRQFSNSRSEMNVSTLELGDSALYLCASSWGLAGSGEQFFGPGTRLTVL.

The chain recombines TRBV10-1 with TRBJ2-3; 11 nucleotides align to TRBD2. Germline loops: CDR1 WNHNN, CDR2 SYGVQD (reference sequence). V was pared by 5 bases and J by 6 bases, with 7 bases of the junction left unmatched. This CDR3 spans 15 amino acids. The CDR3 is CASSPSGRLGDTQYF. The CDR3 bases are TGCGCCAGCAGTCCTAGCGGGAGGTTAGGGGATACGCAGTATTTT.

CDR3 nucleotides: TGTGCCAGCAGCCAAGTAGGAGGTATCTCTGGAAACACCATATATTTT. Protein sequence: CASSQVGGISGNTIYF. The chain employs TRBV14 and TRBJ1-3; D gene uncertain. Germline assignment: CDR1 SGHDN and CDR2 FVKESK. V shed 1 base and J shed 0 bases, with 10 bases lying between them. The CDR3 contains 16 residues. Using reference TRBV14 and TRBJ1-3 for the parts outside the CDR3, the full variable domain is EAGVTQFPSHSVIEKGQTVTLRCDPISGHDNLYWYRRVMGKEIKFLLHFVKESKQDESGMPNNRFLAERTGGTYSTLKVQPAELEDSGVYFCASSQVGGISGNTIYFGEGSWLTVV.

This rearrangement joins TRBV11-2 to TRBJ1-2; TRBD1 matches 10 bases. Germline V lookup: CDR1 SGHAT, CDR2 FQNNGV. This CDR3 has 13 amino acids. Trimming took 9 bases from V and 1 from J; bases not matched to a gene: 2. CDR3 bases: TGTGCCAGTGGACAGGGGGATAACTATGGCTACACCTTC. Encoded protein: CASGQGDNYGYTF.

This chain uses TRBV4-1 with TRBJ1-1; D is possibly TRBD1 (6 bases). The CDR3 is 15 amino acids. Trimming removed 4 bases at V and 4 bases at J, with 16 bases between. Per germline, CDR1 MGHRA and CDR2 YSYEKL. The CDR3 nucleotides read TGCGCCAGCAGCCTCACGGGGGGCAGGGCCACTGAAGCTTTCTTT. This sequence encodes CASSLTGGRATEAFF.